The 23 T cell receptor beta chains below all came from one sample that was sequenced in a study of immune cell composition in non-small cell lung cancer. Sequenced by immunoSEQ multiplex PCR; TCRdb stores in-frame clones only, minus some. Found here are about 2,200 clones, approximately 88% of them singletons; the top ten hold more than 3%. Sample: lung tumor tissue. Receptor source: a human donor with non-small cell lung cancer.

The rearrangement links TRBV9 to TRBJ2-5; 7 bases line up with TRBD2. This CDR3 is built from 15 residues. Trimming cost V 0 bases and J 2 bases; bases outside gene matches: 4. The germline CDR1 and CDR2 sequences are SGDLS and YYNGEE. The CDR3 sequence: CASSVVQGGQETQYF. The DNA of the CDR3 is TGTGCCAGCAGCGTAGTCCAGGGAGGGCAAGAGACCCAGTACTTC.

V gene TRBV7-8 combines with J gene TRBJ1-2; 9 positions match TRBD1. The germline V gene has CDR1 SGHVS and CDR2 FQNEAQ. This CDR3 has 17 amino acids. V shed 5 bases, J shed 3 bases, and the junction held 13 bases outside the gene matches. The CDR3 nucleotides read TGTGCCAGCAGCCGAGGAGCACAGGGGGCATTGGACTATGGCTACACCTTC. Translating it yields CASSRGAQGALDYGYTF.

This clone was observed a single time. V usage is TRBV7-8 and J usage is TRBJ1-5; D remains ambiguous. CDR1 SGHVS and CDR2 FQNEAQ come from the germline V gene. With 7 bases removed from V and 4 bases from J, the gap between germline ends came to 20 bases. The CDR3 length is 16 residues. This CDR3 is CASTPSGQAYNQPQHF. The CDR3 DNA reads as TGTGCCAGCACCCCAAGCGGGCAGGCCTATAATCAGCCCCAGCATTTT. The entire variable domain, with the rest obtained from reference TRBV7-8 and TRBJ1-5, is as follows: GAGVSQSPRYKVAKRGQDVALRCDPISGHVSLFWYQQALGQGPEFLTYFQNEAQLDKSGLPSDRFFAERPEGSVSTLKIQRTQQEDSAVYLCASTPSGQAYNQPQHFGDGTRLSIL.

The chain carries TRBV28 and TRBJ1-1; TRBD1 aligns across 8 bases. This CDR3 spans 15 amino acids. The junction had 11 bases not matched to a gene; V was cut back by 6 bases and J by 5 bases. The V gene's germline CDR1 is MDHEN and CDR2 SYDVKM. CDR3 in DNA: TGTGCCAGCAGCCTAGCCCGGACAGGGAGGACTGAAGCTTTCTTT. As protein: CASSLARTGRTEAFF. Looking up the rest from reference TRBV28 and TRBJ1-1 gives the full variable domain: DVKVTQSSRYLVKRTGEKVFLECVQDMDHENMFWYRQDPGLGLRLIYFSYDVKMKEKGDIPEGYSVSREKKERFSLILESASTNQTSMYLCASSLARTGRTEAFFGQGTRLTVV.

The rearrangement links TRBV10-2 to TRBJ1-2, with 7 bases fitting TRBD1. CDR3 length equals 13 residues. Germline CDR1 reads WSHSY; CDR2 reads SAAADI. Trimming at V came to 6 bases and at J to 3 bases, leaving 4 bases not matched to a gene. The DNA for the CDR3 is TGCGCCAGCAGAGGACAGGTAGACTATGGCTACACCTTC. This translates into CASRGQVDYGYTF.

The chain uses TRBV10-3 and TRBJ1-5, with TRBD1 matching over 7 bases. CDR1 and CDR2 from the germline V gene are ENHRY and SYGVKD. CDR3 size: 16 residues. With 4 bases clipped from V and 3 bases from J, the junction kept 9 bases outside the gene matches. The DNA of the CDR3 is TGTGCCATCAGTGGCCATGGCGGACAGGACAATCAGCCCCAGCATTTT. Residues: CAISGHGGQDNQPQHF.

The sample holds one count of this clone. CDR3 bases: TGTGCCAGTAGTCGCGGCCGCTATCCTATCGGCTACACCTTC. It yields the protein CASSRGRYPIGYTF. This chain connects TRBV19 to TRBJ1-2; the D is unclear. Germline-derived CDR1 and CDR2 are LNHDA and SQIVND (reference sequence). The CDR3 consists of 14 residues. V gave up 5 bases and J gave up 8 bases, with 18 bases separating them.

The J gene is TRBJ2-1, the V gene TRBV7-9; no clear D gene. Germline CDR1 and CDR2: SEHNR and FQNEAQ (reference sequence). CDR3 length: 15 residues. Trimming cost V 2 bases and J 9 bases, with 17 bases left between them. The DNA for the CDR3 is TGTGCCAGCAGCTTATCCCCCCTCGGGTTTGGTGAGCAGTTCTTC. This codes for CASSLSPLGFGEQFF.

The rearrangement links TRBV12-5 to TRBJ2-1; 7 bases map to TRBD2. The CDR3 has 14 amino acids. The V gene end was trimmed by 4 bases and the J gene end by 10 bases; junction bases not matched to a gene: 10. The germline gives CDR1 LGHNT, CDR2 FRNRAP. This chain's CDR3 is CASGSLYGGSEQFF. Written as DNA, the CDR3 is TGTGCTAGTGGTTCGCTTTACGGGGGGTCGGAGCAGTTCTTC.

The CDR3 loop is CASTVASGLTYEQYF. As DNA, the CDR3 is TGTGCCAGCACCGTCGCTAGCGGGCTGACCTACGAGCAGTACTTC. This sequence joins TRBV7-2 and TRBJ2-5; 8 positions match TRBD2. The J call may be incorrect, as the DNA end agrees better with TRBJ2-7. Per the germline V gene, CDR1 is SGHTA and CDR2 is FQGNSA. The CDR3 has 15 residues.

CDR3 DNA: TGTGCCAGCAGTTACTCAGGGGTGAGCTCACCCCTCCACTTT. It yields the protein CASSYSGVSSPLHF. The genes are TRBV6-6 and TRBJ1-6; TRBD1 might be the D (5 bases). The V gene lost 0 bases and the J gene lost 10 bases, with 10 bases spanning the gap. Germline V gives CDR1 MNHNY, CDR2 SVGAGI (reference sequence). The CDR3 spans 14 residues.

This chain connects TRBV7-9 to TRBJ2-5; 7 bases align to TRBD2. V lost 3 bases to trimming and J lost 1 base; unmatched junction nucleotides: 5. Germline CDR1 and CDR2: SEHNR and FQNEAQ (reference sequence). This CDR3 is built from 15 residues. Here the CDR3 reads CASSFGSGIQETQYF. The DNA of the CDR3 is TGTGCCAGCAGCTTTGGGAGCGGGATCCAAGAGACCCAGTACTTC.

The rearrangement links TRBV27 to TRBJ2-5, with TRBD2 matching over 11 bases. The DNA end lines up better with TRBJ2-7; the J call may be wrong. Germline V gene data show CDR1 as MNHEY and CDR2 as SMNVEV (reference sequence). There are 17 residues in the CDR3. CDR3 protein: CASSLGPGLADSYEQYF. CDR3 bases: TGTGCCAGCAGTTTGGGCCCGGGACTAGCGGATTCCTACGAGCAGTACTTC.

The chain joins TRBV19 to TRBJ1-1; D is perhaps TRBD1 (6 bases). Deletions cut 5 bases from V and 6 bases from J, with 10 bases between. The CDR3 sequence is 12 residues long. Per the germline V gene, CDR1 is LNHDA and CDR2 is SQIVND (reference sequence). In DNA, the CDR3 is TGTGCCAGTAGTCCGGCAGGGGCTGAAGCTTTCTTT. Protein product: CASSPAGAEAFF.

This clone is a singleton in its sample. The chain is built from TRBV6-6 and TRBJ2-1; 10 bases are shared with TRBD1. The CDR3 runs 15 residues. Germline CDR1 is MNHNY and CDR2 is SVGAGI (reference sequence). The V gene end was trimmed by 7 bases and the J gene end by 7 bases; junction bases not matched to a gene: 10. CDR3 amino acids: CASNNRDRGGNEQFF. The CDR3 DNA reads TGTGCCAGCAATAACCGGGACAGGGGAGGAAATGAGCAGTTCTTC.

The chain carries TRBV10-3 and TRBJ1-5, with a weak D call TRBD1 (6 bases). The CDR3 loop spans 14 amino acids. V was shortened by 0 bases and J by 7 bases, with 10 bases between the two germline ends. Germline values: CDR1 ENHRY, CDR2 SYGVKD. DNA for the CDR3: TGTGCCATCAGTGAGTCGGGGGCTTGGCAGCCCCAGCATTTT. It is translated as CAISESGAWQPQHF.

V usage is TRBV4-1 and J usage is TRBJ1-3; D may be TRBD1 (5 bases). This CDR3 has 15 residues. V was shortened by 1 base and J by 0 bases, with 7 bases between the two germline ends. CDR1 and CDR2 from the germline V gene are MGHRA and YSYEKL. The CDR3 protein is CASSQGQLSGNTIYF. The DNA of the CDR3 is TGCGCCAGCAGCCAAGGACAGCTCTCTGGAAACACCATATATTTT.

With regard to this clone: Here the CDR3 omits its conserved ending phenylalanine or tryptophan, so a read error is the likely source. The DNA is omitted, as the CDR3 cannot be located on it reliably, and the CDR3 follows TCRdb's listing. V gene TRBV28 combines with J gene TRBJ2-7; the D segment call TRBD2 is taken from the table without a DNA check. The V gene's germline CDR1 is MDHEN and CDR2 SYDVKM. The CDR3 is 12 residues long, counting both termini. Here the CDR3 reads CASSSPGLAETY.

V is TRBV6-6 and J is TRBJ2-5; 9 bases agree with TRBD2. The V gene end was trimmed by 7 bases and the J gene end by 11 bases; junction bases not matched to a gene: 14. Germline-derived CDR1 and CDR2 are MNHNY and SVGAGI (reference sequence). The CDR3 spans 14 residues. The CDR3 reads CASIVPEAGGPQYF. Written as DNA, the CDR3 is TGTGCCAGCATCGTACCGGAGGCGGGGGGGCCTCAGTACTTC.

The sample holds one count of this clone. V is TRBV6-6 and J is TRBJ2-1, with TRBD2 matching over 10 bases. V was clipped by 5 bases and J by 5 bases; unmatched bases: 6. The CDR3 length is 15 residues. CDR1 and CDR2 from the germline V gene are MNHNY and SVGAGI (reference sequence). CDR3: CASSKSGGANNEQFF. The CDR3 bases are TGTGCCAGCAGTAAAAGCGGGGGGGCCAACAATGAGCAGTTCTTC.

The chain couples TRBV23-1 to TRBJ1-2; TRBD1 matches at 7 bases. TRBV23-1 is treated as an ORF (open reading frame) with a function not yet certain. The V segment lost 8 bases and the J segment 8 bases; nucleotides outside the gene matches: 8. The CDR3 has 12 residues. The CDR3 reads CASGDSSAGYTF. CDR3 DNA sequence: TGCGCCAGCGGGGACAGTTCCGCGGGCTACACCTTC.

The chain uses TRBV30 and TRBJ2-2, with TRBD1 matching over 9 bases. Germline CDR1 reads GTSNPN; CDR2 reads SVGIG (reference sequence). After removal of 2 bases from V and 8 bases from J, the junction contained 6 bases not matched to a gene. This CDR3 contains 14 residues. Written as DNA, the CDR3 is TGTGCCTGGAGTAAGGGGACAGGGTGGGGGGAGCTGTTTTTT. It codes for CAWSKGTGWGELFF.

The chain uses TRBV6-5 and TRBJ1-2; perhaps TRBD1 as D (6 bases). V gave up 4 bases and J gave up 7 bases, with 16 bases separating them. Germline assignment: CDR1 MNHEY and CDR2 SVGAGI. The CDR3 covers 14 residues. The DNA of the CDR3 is TGTGCCAGCAGTTCCTCACAGGGTAGGGCTGGCTACACCTTC. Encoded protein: CASSSSQGRAGYTF.